The T cell receptor (beta chain) under discussion was sequenced for a study of tumor-infiltrating lymphocytes in primary liver carcinoma. Findings of the study overall: Tumor-adjacent and tumor-blood pairs shared a smaller degree of overlap than tumor region pairs. Without sorting, CD4+ versus CD8+ T cell repertoires were not compared.

This clonotype was counted only a few times. The antigen is not known. Germline DNA was also extracted, and blood RNA was taken from unsorted whole blood. It was before surgery that four milliliters of peripheral blood were collected. A primer in the constant region served to generate TCR beta cDNA from about 480 ng of total RNA. What produced the TCR beta libraries was three nested multiplex PCR rounds using slightly modified ARM-PCR. TRBV1-TRBV30 forward primers paired with a C-beta reverse primer were used in the first two PCR rounds, which ran around 10 cycles each. MiXCR was run by TCRdb on the multiplex PCR reads, yielding one entry per CDR3 protein. The top ten hold around 15% of the sample, which has about 320,000 distinct CDR3 sequences, around 50% seen once. This CDR3 is built from 18 residues. Germline-derived CDR1 and CDR2 are MNHEY and SVGEGT. Between the trimmed V and J ends, which lost 0 bases and 0 bases, there was a span of 15 bases.

The genes are TRBV6-2 or TRBV6-3 and TRBJ2-1; D is uncertain. This sequence was found in a woman in her 30s with primary liver carcinoma and hepatitis B virus infection. The source material was peripheral blood. The CDR3 here is CASSYSSSRRSSYNEQFF. CDR3 bases: TGTGCCAGCAGTTACTCGAGTAGTAGGCGCAGCTCCTACAATGAGCAGTTCTTC.